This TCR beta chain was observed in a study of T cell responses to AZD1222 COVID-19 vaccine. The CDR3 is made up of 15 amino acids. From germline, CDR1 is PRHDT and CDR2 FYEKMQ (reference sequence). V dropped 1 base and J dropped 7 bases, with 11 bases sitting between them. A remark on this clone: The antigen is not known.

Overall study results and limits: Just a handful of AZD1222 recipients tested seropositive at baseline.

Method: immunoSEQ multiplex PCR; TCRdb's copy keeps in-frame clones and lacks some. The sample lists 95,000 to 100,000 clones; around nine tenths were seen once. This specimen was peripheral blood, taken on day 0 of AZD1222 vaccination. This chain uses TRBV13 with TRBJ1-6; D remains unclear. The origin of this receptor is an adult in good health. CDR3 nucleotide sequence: TGTGCCAGCAGCTTAGTGGGGAGTGGGAATTCACCCCTCCACTTT. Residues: CASSLVGSGNSPLHF.